The 27 T cell receptor beta chains in this list originate from one sample, sequenced in a study of control samples from healthy donors and cancer patients. Generated by immunoSEQ multiplex PCR, the TCRdb table keeps only in-frame clones and is missing some. The data show about 160,000 clones, about 94% seen once. Sequenced: PBMCs. These receptors were collected from a man aged 60-69 years with colorectal cancer.

The chain links TRBV18 to TRBJ2-1, with 7 bases fitting TRBD1. The length of the CDR3 is 17 residues. Germline V gene data show CDR1 as KGHSH and CDR2 as LQKENI. With V trimmed by 4 bases and J by 0 bases, 9 bases remained unmatched. The CDR3, as DNA: TGTGCCAGCTCACGGGCCCCCGGGGACAGCTCCTACAATGAGCAGTTCTTC. This translates into CASSRAPGDSSYNEQFF. The full variable domain, completed using reference TRBV18 and TRBJ2-1, is NAGVMQNPRHLVRRRGQEARLRCSPMKGHSHVYWYRQLPEEGLKFMVYLQKENIIDESGMPKERFSAEFPKEGPSILRIQQVVRGDSAAYFCASSRAPGDSSYNEQFFGPGTRLTVL.

The CDR3 sequence: CASSSGTLSGANVLTF. Here the CDR3 DNA reads TGTGCCAGCAGTTCGGGCACACTTTCTGGGGCCAACGTCCTGACTTTC. This rearrangement joins TRBV27 to TRBJ2-6; D remains unclear. Germline-derived CDR1 and CDR2 are MNHEY and SMNVEV (reference sequence). The CDR3 is 16 residues long. The ends were cut back, 4 bases at V and 1 base at J, with 11 bases in the middle.

The J gene is TRBJ2-1, the V gene TRBV5-1, with D maybe TRBD2 (5 bases). The CDR3 loop spans 16 amino acids. CDR1 SGHRS and CDR2 YFSETQ come from the germline V gene. V was cut by 4 bases and J by 2 bases, with 16 bases left in between. CDR3 loop: CASSPGLLSPYNEQFF. The CDR3 DNA reads TGCGCCAGCAGCCCAGGACTCCTTAGCCCCTACAATGAGCAGTTCTTC.

The V gene is TRBV7-2, the J gene TRBJ2-1; possibly TRBD1 for D (5 bases). The CDR3 length is 13 residues. Between the trimmed V and J ends, which lost 3 bases and 7 bases, there was a span of 10 bases. Germline V lookup: CDR1 SGHTA, CDR2 FQGNSA. The DNA of the CDR3 is TGTGCCAGCAGCTTTCAGGGTAGGAATGAGCAGTTCTTC. Its protein product is CASSFQGRNEQFF.

The chain couples TRBV5-4 to TRBJ1-4; no reliable D call. V lost 3 bases to trimming and J lost 6 bases, with 15 bases between them. CDR3 length: 15 residues. Germline V CDR1 and CDR2: SGHNT, YYREEE (reference sequence). The CDR3 spells CASSSGATRDEKLFF. The CDR3 DNA sequence: TGTGCCAGCAGCTCGGGCGCTACAAGGGATGAAAAACTGTTTTTT.

On this clone: This specimen includes other DNA sequences encoding the same CDR3. The chain has TRBV7-6 and TRBJ2-1; D perhaps matches TRBD2 (6 bases). The CDR3 runs 15 residues. Germline loops: CDR1 SGHVS, CDR2 FNYEAQ. V was shortened by 3 bases and J by 0 bases, with 9 bases between the two germline ends. CDR3 sequence reads: CASSFSGSSYNEQFF. CDR3 nucleotides: TGTGCCAGCAGCTTTAGCGGAAGCTCCTACAATGAGCAGTTCTTC.

On this clone itself: The junction departs from the called germline gene at one end, perhaps through a read error. The chain combines TRBV25-1 with TRBJ1-6; D gene ambiguous. CDR1 is MGHDK, CDR2 SYGVNS, per germline. This CDR3 has 13 residues. As DNA, the CDR3 is TGTGCCGGCAGTGAGGCCTATAATTCACCCCTCCACTTT. It encodes CAGSEAYNSPLHF.

The chain couples TRBV6-5 to TRBJ1-6; a weak D match, TRBD1 (5 bases). Trimming removed 6 bases at V and 7 bases at J, with 10 bases between. The CDR3 extends over 13 amino acids. Germline V gives CDR1 MNHEY, CDR2 SVGAGI. CDR3 coding DNA: TGTGCCAGCAGGCAGGGTAGGAATTCACCCCTCCACTTT. Encoded protein: CASRQGRNSPLHF.

This clone was detected once. This chain links TRBV19 with TRBJ1-3, with 12 bases that match TRBD1. J was trimmed by 3 bases and V by 5 bases; bases with no gene match: 5. This CDR3 comprises 16 residues. Germline CDR1 and CDR2: LNHDA and SQIVND (reference sequence). CDR3 residues: CASSRDRGLRGNTIYF. The CDR3 DNA follows: TGTGCCAGTAGTCGGGACAGGGGGCTTCGTGGAAACACCATATATTTT.

The V and J genes are TRBV18 and TRBJ2-5, with TRBD2 identical over 7 bases. Trimming removed 3 bases from V and 4 bases from J; junction bases left unmatched: 5. CDR1 and CDR2 from the germline V gene are KGHSH and LQKENI. CDR3 length: 14 residues. The CDR3 DNA follows: TGTGCCAGCTCACCGTCAGGCGGGGGAGAGACCCAGTACTTC. The encoded protein is CASSPSGGGETQYF.

The gene calls are TRBV5-4 and TRBJ2-7; a weak D match, TRBD1 (5 bases). The ends were cut back, 5 bases at V and 2 bases at J, with 11 bases in the middle. The CDR3 runs 13 residues. From germline, CDR1 is SGHNT and CDR2 YYREEE (reference sequence). This CDR3 reads CASSSGLAYEQYF. CDR3 DNA: TGTGCCAGCAGTTCAGGGCTAGCCTACGAGCAGTACTTC. Full variable domain (missing parts from reference TRBV5-4 and TRBJ2-7): ETGVTQSPTHLIKTRGQQVTLRCSSQSGHNTVSWYQQALGQGPQFIFQYYREEENGRGNFPPRFSGLQFPNYSSELNVNALELDDSALYLCASSSGLAYEQYFGPGTRLTVT.

This chain uses TRBV27 with TRBJ2-4; TRBD2 matches 7 bases. In germline, CDR1 is MNHEY, CDR2 SMNVEV (reference sequence). This CDR3 has 18 amino acids. Trimming removed 6 bases from V and 1 base from J; junction bases left unmatched: 15. The CDR3 spells CASSTGLQIGGAKNIQYF. CDR3 coding DNA: TGTGCCAGCAGCACGGGACTGCAGATCGGGGGGGCCAAAAACATTCAGTACTTC.

There are a few counts of this clone. The V call is TRBV4-3, the J call TRBJ2-1, with D maybe TRBD1 (8 bases). Trimming took off 1 base at V and 13 bases at J, with 17 bases between the two ends. The germline gives CDR1 LGHNA, CDR2 YSLEER. The CDR3 has 14 residues. CDR3 in amino acids: CASSQGLNRGGQFF. In nucleotides, the CDR3 is TGCGCCAGCAGCCAAGGATTGAACAGGGGGGGACAGTTCTTC.

The chain combines TRBV10-3 with TRBJ1-2; TRBD1 might be the D (6 bases). Trimming stripped 8 bases from V and 3 bases from J, with 16 bases between. Germline values: CDR1 ENHRY, CDR2 SYGVKD. The CDR3 is 14 amino acids. CDR3 loop: CAIGTASGDYGYTF. The CDR3 DNA follows: TGTGCCATCGGGACTGCTTCAGGGGACTATGGCTACACCTTC.

The J gene is TRBJ2-7, the V gene TRBV20-1; a possible D gene is TRBD2 (5 bases). V gave up 3 bases and J gave up 3 bases, with 12 bases separating them. Germline CDR1 DFQATT, CDR2 SNEGSKA (reference sequence). The CDR3 is made up of 13 amino acids. The CDR3 nucleotides read TGCAGTGCTAGTAAGAGGGAAGACTACGAGCAGTACTTC. This translates into CSASKREDYEQYF.

The genes are TRBV5-6 and TRBJ1-5; D gene ambiguous. The V gene lost 0 bases and the J gene lost 1 base, with 5 bases spanning the gap. CDR1 is SGHDT and CDR2 is YYEEEE in the germline V gene. The CDR3 covers 14 residues. The CDR3, as DNA: TGTGCCAGCAGCTTGGAACAGAGCAATCAGCCCCAGCATTTT. Translation: CASSLEQSNQPQHF.

A remark on this clone: The same CDR3 can be traced to other DNA sequences in this sample. J is TRBJ1-2 and V is TRBV6-5; no clear D gene. Trimming cost V 0 bases and J 3 bases, with 5 bases left between them. This CDR3 is built from 13 residues. In germline, CDR1 is MNHEY, CDR2 SVGAGI. The CDR3: CASSYSGYYGYTF. CDR3 DNA: TGTGCCAGCAGTTACTCCGGGTACTATGGCTACACCTTC.

This chain connects TRBV6-5 to TRBJ2-7; D unresolved. V lost 2 bases and J lost 0, with 11 bases in between. The CDR3 is 15 amino acids. Germline V lookup: CDR1 MNHEY, CDR2 SVGAGI. Here the CDR3 reads CASSYAGSSSYEQYF. CDR3 sequence (DNA): TGTGCCAGCAGTTACGCAGGTTCCAGCTCCTACGAGCAGTACTTC.

The chain couples TRBV6-6 to TRBJ1-1; unclear D gene. The CDR3 extends over 11 amino acids. Germline CDR1 is MNHNY and CDR2 is SVGAGI (reference sequence). V dropped 5 bases and J dropped 7 bases, with 8 bases sitting between them. CDR3 region: CASSRGVEAFF. As DNA, the CDR3 is TGTGCCAGCAGTCGCGGGGTTGAAGCTTTCTTT.

The rearrangement uses TRBV19 and TRBJ1-2; D remains ambiguous. CDR1 is LNHDA, CDR2 SQIVND, per germline (reference sequence). V was trimmed by 1 base and J by 2 bases, leaving 8 bases between them. The CDR3 runs to 14 residues. In DNA, the CDR3 is TGTGCCAGTAGTATAGGAATCGGAAACTATGGCTACACCTTC. Residues: CASSIGIGNYGYTF.

The chain combines TRBV7-9 with TRBJ1-4, with D unclear. The V and J ends lost 2 bases and 0 bases respectively, with 7 bases between them. This CDR3 contains 15 residues. CDR1 is SEHNR and CDR2 is FQNEAQ in the germline V gene (reference sequence). CDR3 sequence: CASSLQEATNEKLFF. DNA of the CDR3: TGTGCCAGCAGCTTACAAGAGGCAACTAATGAAAAACTGTTTTTT. Full variable domain (missing parts from reference TRBV7-9 and TRBJ1-4): DTGVSQNPRHKITKRGQNVTFRCDPISEHNRLYWYRQTLGQGPEFLTYFQNEAQLEKSRLLSDRFSAERPKGSFSTLEIQRTEQGDSAMYLCASSLQEATNEKLFFGSGTQLSVL.

The chain joins TRBV5-5 to TRBJ2-1; 10 bases are a match to TRBD1. V gave up 1 base and J gave up 7 bases; unmatched junction bases: 5. Per the germline V gene, CDR1 is SGHKS and CDR2 is YYEKEE (reference sequence). CDR3 length: 15 amino acids. The CDR3 protein is CASSLSGQGKNEQFF. The CDR3 DNA is TGTGCCAGCAGCTTGTCGGGACAGGGGAAAAATGAGCAGTTCTTC. The full variable domain, in which reference TRBV5-5 and TRBJ2-1 provide the parts outside the CDR3, is DAGVTQSPTHLIKTRGQQVTLRCSPISGHKSVSWYQQVLGQGPQFIFQYYEKEERGRGNFPDRFSARQFPNYSSELNVNALLLGDSALYLCASSLSGQGKNEQFFGPGTRLTVL.

The table lists this clone with a count of one. The CDR3 sequence is CASSDRDRGGETQYF. CDR3 bases: TGTGCCAGCAGTGACCGGGACAGGGGAGGAGAGACCCAGTACTTC. The chain couples TRBV6-1 to TRBJ2-5; 10 positions match TRBD1. The V and J ends lost 3 bases and 4 bases, in that order; junction bases with no gene match: 5. The CDR3 runs to 15 residues. Germline CDR1 reads MNHNS; CDR2 reads SASEGT.

The rearrangement links TRBV12-3 or TRBV12-4 to TRBJ1-4, with TRBD1 as a possible D gene (6 bases). V lost 5 bases, J lost 15 bases, and 16 bases lay in between. The length of the CDR3 is 12 residues. CDR3 bases: TGTGCCAGCAGTAAAACTACAGGGCGATTGTTTTTT. Residues: CASSKTTGRLFF.

There are a few counts of this clone. This chain links TRBV9 with TRBJ2-5, with D perhaps matching TRBD1 (6 bases). Germline V gene lookup returns CDR1 SGDLS and CDR2 YYNGEE. V was trimmed by 3 bases and J by 4 bases, leaving 16 bases between them. The CDR3 sequence is 15 residues long. CDR3 nucleotides: TGTGCCAGCAGCGCCCTAAGGGGGTCTGCAGAGACCCAGTACTTC. As protein: CASSALRGSAETQYF.

The chain is built from TRBV10-3 and TRBJ1-4; unclear D gene. CDR1 and CDR2 from the germline V gene are ENHRY and SYGVKD. The V end was cut by 4 bases, the J end by 2 bases, with 8 bases between. This CDR3 spans 14 amino acids. The DNA of the CDR3 is TGTGCCATCAGTGGGGTAGCGACTAATGAAAAACTGTTTTTT. Translated: CAISGVATNEKLFF.

As to this clone: The same CDR3 also results from other DNA sequences found in this sample. The chain uses TRBV6-5 and TRBJ1-1; D call uncertain. In germline, CDR1 is MNHEY, CDR2 SVGAGI. The length of the CDR3 is 13 residues. The V gene lost 4 bases and the J gene lost 0 bases, with 6 bases spanning the gap. DNA of the CDR3: TGTGCCAGCAGTTTACAGCTGAACACTGAAGCTTTCTTT. Its protein product is CASSLQLNTEAFF.